One sample yielded the 9 T cell receptor beta chains listed below, sequenced in a study of T cell responses to AZD1222 COVID-19 vaccine. Only in-frame clones appear in the TCRdb table, and some are missing; sequencing was by immunoSEQ multiplex PCR. Of roughly 120,000 clones listed, approximately 88% are singletons. Sequenced material: peripheral blood, taken on day 0 of MenACWY control vaccination. The origin of the receptors is an adult in good health.

This sequence joins TRBV6-1 and TRBJ1-6, with D perhaps matching TRBD1 (6 bases). V was shortened by 1 base and J by 13 bases, with 11 bases between the two germline ends. Germline CDR1 and CDR2: MNHNS and SASEGT. The CDR3 sequence is 13 residues long. The CDR3 loop reads CASSEGAGGPLHF. For the CDR3, the DNA is TGTGCCAGCAGTGAAGGTGCCGGGGGCCCCCTCCACTTT.

V usage is TRBV19 and J usage is TRBJ1-2; D is uncertain. Germline V gene lookup returns CDR1 LNHDA and CDR2 SQIVND (reference sequence). The CDR3 is 15 residues long. Between the trimmed V and J ends, which lost 4 bases and 3 bases, there was a span of 15 bases. CDR3 DNA: TGTGCCAGTAGTACCCCGGACCGCTCCTACTATGGCTACACCTTC. Protein product: CASSTPDRSYYGYTF.

The rearrangement joins TRBV5-1 to TRBJ1-2, with D perhaps TRBD1 (5 bases). CDR3 length: 15 residues. Germline V gives CDR1 SGHRS, CDR2 YFSETQ. Deletions cut 1 base from V and 4 bases from J, with 14 bases between. CDR3 nucleotides: TGCGCCAGCAGCTTGACAGGACCCGCGGGCTATGGCTACACCTTC. Translation: CASSLTGPAGYGYTF. Drawing the rest from reference TRBV5-1 and TRBJ1-2, the complete variable domain is KAGVTQTPRYLIKTRGQQVTLSCSPISGHRSVSWYQQTPGQGLQFLFEYFSETQRNKGNFPGRFSGRQFSNSRSEMNVSTLELGDSALYLCASSLTGPAGYGYTFGSGTRLTVV.

J is TRBJ2-7 and V is TRBV5-8; D gene ambiguous. The length of the CDR3 is 13 residues. Trimming cost V 2 bases and J 6 bases, with 12 bases left between them. Germline V lookup: CDR1 SGHTS, CDR2 YDEGEE. The CDR3 DNA reads as TGTGCCAGCAGCTTTATAGGACCCGGCGAGCAGTACTTC. Its protein product is CASSFIGPGEQYF.

The chain employs TRBV6-5 and TRBJ1-2; D possibly corresponds to TRBD1 (6 bases). Germline V CDR1 and CDR2: MNHEY, SVGAGI. The V end was cut by 6 bases, the J end by 3 bases, with 17 bases between. The CDR3 spans 15 residues. The CDR3 region is CASRPEQGNHYGYTF. In nucleotides, the CDR3 is TGTGCCAGCAGGCCCGAACAGGGTAATCACTATGGCTACACCTTC.

Worth noting for this clone: The sample contains more than one DNA sequence encoding this CDR3. V gene TRBV7-2 combines with J gene TRBJ1-5, with D uncertain. Germline CDR1 is SGHTA and CDR2 is FQGNSA. V lost 2 bases, J lost 1 base, and 6 bases lay in between. This CDR3 region has 14 residues. The CDR3 DNA follows: TGTGCCAGCAGCTTAACGGGCAGCAATCAGCCCCAGCATTTT. It specifies CASSLTGSNQPQHF.

The chain has TRBV28 and TRBJ2-3; D gene ambiguous. V gave up 10 bases and J gave up 1 base, with 12 bases separating them. Germline lookup yields CDR1 MDHEN and CDR2 SYDVKM. The length of the CDR3 is 13 residues. The CDR3 reads CATQPWGTDTQYF. CDR3 nucleotide sequence: TGTGCCACGCAGCCCTGGGGCACAGATACGCAGTATTTT.

The CDR3 coding sequence is TGTGCCAGCAGTTATGGAGGGGTGAACACTGAAGCTTTCTTT. This translates into CASSYGGVNTEAFF. The V call is TRBV27, the J call TRBJ1-1; D perhaps matches TRBD1 (5 bases). This CDR3 region has 14 residues. The ends were cut back, 4 bases at V and 0 bases at J, with 9 bases in the middle. Germline V gene sequence: CDR1 MNHEY, CDR2 SMNVEV (reference sequence).

The V call is TRBV15, the J call TRBJ2-7, with TRBD2 identical over 12 bases. The V segment lost 1 base and the J segment 3 bases; nucleotides outside the gene matches: 4. Germline V CDR1 and CDR2: LNHNV, YYDKDF (reference sequence). This CDR3 comprises 16 residues. In DNA form, the CDR3 reads TGTGCCACCAGCAGAGGGCTAGCGGGAGGGAGCTACGAGCAGTACTTC. Its protein is CATSRGLAGGSYEQYF.